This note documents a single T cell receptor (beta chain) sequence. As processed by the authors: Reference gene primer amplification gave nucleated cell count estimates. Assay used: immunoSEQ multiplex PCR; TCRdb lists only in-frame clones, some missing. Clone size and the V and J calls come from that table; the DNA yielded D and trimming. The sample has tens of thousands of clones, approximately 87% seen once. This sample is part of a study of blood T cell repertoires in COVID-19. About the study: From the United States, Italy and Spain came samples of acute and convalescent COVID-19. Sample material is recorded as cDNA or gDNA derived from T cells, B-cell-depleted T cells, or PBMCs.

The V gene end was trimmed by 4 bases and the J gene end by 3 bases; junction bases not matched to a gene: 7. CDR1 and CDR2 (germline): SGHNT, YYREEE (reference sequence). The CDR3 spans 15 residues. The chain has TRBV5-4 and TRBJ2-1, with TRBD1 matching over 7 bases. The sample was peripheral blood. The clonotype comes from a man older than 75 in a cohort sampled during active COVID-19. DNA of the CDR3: TGTGCCAGCAGCGAGCCGGGACAGAGCTACAATGAGCAGTTCTTC. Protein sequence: CASSEPGQSYNEQFF.